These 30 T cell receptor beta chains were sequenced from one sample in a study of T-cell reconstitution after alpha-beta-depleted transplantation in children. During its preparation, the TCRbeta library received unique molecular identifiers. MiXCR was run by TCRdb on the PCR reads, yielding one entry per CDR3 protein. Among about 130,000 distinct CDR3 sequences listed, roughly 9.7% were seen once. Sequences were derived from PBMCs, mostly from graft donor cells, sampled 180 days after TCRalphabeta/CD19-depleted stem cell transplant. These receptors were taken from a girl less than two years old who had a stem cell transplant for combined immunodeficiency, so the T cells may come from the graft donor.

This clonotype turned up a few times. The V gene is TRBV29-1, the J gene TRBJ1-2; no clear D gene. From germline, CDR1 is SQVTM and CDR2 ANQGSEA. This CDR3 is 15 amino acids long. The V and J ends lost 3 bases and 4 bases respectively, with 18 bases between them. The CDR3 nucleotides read TGCAGCGTTGAGAATGGTCAGGTTAACGGCTATGGCTACACCTTC. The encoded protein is CSVENGQVNGYGYTF. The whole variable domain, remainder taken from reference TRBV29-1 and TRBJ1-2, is SAVISQKPSRDICQRGTSLTIQCQVDSQVTMMFWYRQQPGQSLTLIATANQGSEATYESGFVIDKFPISRPNLTFSTLTVSNMSPEDSSIYLCSVENGQVNGYGYTFGSGTRLTVV.

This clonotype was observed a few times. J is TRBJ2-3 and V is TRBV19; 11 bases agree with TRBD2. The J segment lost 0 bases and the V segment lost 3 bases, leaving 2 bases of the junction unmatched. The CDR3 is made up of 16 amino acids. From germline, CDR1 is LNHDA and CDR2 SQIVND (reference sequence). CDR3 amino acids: CASSIRLAGSTDTQYF. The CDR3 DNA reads TGTGCCAGTAGTATTAGACTAGCGGGGAGCACAGATACGCAGTATTTT.

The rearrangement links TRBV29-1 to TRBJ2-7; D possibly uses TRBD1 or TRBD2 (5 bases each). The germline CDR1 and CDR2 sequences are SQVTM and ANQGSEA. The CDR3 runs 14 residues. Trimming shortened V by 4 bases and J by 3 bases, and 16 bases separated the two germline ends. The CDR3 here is CSVGTPYRDYEQYF. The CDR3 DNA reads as TGCAGCGTTGGGACACCCTACCGGGACTACGAGCAGTACTTC.

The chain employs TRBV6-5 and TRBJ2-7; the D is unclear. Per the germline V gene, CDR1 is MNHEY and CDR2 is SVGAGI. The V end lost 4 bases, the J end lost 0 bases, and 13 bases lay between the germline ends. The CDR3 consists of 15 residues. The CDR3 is CASSSLDLSSYEQYF. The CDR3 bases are TGTGCCAGCAGTTCTCTAGACCTAAGCTCCTACGAGCAGTACTTC.

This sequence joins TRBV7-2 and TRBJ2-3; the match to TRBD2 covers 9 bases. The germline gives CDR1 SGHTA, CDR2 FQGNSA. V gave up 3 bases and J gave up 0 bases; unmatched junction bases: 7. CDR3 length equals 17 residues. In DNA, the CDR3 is TGTGCCAGCAGCTTGGGCGGGAGGGCCCTTAGCACAGATACGCAGTATTTT. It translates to CASSLGGRALSTDTQYF.

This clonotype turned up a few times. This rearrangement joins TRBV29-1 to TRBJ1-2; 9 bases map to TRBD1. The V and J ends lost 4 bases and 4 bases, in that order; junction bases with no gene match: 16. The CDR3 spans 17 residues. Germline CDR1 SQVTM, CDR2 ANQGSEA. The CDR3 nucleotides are TGCAGCGTTGGATTTGTGGATGGGGACAGGGTAGCCTATGGCTACACCTTC. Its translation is CSVGFVDGDRVAYGYTF.

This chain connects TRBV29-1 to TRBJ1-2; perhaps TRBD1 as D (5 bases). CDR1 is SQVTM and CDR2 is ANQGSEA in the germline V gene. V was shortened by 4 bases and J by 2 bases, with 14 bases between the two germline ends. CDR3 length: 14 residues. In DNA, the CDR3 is TGCAGCGTTGGCAGGGAAAAGCTAAACTATGGCTACACCTTC. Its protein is CSVGREKLNYGYTF.

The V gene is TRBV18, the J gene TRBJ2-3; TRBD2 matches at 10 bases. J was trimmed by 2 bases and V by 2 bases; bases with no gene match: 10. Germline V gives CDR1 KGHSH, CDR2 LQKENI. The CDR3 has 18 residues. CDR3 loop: CASSPLMIAGGNTDTQYF. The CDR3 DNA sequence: TGTGCCAGCTCACCATTGATGATAGCGGGAGGAAACACAGATACGCAGTATTTT.

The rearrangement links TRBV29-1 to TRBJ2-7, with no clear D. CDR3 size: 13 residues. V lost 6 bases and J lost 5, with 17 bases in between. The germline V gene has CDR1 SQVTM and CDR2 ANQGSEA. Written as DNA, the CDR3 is TGCAGCGTCCACCCCGGGCCAGGCGACGAGCAGTACTTC. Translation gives CSVHPGPGDEQYF.

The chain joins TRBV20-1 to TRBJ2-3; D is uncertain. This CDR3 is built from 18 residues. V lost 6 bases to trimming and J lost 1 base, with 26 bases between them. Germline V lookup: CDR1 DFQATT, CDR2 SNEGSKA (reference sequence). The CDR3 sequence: CSAYSPRRKASGTDTQYF. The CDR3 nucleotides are TGCAGTGCCTACTCGCCCCGGCGAAAAGCGTCGGGCACAGATACGCAGTATTTT.

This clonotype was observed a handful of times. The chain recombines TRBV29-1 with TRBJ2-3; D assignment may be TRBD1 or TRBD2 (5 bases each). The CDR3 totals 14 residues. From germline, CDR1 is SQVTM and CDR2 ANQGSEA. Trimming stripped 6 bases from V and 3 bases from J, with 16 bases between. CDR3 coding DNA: TGCAGCGTGACCGGGACCCCATCGACAGATACGCAGTATTTT. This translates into CSVTGTPSTDTQYF.

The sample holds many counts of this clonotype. As DNA, the CDR3 is TGTGCCAGCAGTTTGCGGGGCCCATACAATGAGCAGTTCTTC. Amino acids: CASSLRGPYNEQFF. The chain links TRBV11-2 to TRBJ2-1, with a possible D match to TRBD2 (6 bases). Per the germline V gene, CDR1 is SGHAT and CDR2 is FQNNGV. The CDR3 covers 14 residues. V was trimmed by 6 bases and J by 4 bases, leaving 13 bases between them.

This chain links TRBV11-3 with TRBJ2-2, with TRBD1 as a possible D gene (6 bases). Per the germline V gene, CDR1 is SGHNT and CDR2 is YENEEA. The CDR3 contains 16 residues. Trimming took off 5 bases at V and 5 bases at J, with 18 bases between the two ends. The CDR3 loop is CASSQYRDTGTGELFF. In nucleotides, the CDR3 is TGTGCCAGCAGCCAATACCGGGACACGGGGACCGGGGAGCTGTTTTTT.

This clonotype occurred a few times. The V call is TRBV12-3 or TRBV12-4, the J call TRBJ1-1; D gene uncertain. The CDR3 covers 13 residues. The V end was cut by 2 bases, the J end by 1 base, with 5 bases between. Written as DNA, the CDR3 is TGTGCCAGCAGTTTATCTAGGAACACTGAAGCTTTCTTT. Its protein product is CASSLSRNTEAFF.

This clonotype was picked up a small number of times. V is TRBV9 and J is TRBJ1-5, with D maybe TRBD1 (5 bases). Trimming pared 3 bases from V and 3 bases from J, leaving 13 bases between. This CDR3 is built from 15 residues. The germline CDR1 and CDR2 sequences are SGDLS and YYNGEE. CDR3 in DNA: TGTGCCAGCAGCGCGTTCCGGGACCCCAATCAGCCCCAGCATTTT. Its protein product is CASSAFRDPNQPQHF.

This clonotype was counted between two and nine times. CDR3 sequence: CASSFGQGYGYTF. As DNA, the CDR3 is TGCGCCAGCAGCTTTGGACAGGGCTATGGCTACACCTTC. This chain links TRBV5-1 with TRBJ1-2; 8 bases fit TRBD1. Trimming cost V 2 bases and J 4 bases; bases outside gene matches: 1. The CDR3 consists of 13 residues. CDR1 and CDR2 from the germline V gene are SGHRS and YFSETQ.

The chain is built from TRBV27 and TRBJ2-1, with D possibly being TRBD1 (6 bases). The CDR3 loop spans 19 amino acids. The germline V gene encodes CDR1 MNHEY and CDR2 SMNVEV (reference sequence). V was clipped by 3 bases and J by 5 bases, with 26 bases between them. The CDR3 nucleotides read TGTGCCAGCAGTTTGAGGAGTGGTTTCGTCAGGGGCGAAAACAATGAGCAGTTCTTC. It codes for CASSLRSGFVRGENNEQFF.

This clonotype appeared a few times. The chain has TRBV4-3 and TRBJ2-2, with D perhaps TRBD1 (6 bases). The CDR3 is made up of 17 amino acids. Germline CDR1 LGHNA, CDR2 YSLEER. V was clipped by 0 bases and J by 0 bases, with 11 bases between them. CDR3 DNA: TGCGCCAGCAGCCAAGAGGACAGTGAAGCGAACACCGGGGAGCTGTTTTTT. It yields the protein CASSQEDSEANTGELFF.

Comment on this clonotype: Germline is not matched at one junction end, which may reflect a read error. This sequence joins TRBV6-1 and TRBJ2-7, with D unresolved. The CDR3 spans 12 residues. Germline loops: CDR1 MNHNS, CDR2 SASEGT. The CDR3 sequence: CAISEARDEQYF. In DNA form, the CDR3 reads TGTGCCATCAGTGAAGCGAGAGACGAGCAGTACTTC.

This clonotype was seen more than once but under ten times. The chain's CDR3 is CSAATGGDQETQYF. The CDR3 DNA reads as TGCAGTGCTGCCACGGGGGGGGACCAAGAGACCCAGTACTTC. The chain combines TRBV20-1 with TRBJ2-5; TRBD2 agrees at 8 bases. J lost 0 bases, V lost 5 bases, and 5 bases had no gene match. In germline, CDR1 is DFQATT, CDR2 SNEGSKA (reference sequence). The CDR3 extends over 14 amino acids.

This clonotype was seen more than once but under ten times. This CDR3 is CASRRGQGLSYGLADNEQFF. The CDR3 DNA reads as TGTGCCAGCAGACGGGGACAGGGGTTGTCTTACGGACTAGCGGATAATGAGCAGTTCTTC. The rearrangement uses TRBV12-3 or TRBV12-4 and TRBJ2-1; tentatively, D is TRBD1 or TRBD2 (10 bases each). The V gene lost 6 bases and the J gene lost 7 bases, with 34 bases spanning the gap. This CDR3 contains 20 residues.

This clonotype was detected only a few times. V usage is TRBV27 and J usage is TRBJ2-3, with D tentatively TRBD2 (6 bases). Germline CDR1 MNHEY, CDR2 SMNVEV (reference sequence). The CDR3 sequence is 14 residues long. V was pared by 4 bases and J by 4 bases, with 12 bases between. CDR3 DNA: TGTGCCAGCAGTTACGGGAGTCGGGCAGATACGCAGTATTTT. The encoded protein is CASSYGSRADTQYF.

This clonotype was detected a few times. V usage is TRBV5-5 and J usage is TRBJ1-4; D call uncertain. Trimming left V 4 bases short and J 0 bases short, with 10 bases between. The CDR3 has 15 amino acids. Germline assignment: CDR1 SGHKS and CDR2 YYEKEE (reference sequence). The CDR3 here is CASSPFVATNEKLFF. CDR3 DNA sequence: TGTGCCAGCAGCCCCTTTGTTGCAACTAATGAAAAACTGTTTTTT.

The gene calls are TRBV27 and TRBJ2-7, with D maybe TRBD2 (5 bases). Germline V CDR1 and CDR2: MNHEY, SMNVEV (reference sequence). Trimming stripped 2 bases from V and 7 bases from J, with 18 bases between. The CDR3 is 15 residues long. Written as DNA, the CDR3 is TGTGCCAGCAGTTTACGCCACAGCGTTCCGGGAGAGCAGTACTTC. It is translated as CASSLRHSVPGEQYF.

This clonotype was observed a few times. In DNA, the CDR3 is TGCGCCAGCAGCTCGTCTCGGGGGAGGGGCACTGAAGCTTTCTTT. Protein: CASSSSRGRGTEAFF. V usage is TRBV5-1 and J usage is TRBJ1-1; possibly TRBD1 for D (5 bases). Germline V CDR1 and CDR2: SGHRS, YFSETQ. The V and J ends lost 3 bases and 4 bases respectively, with 16 bases between them. The CDR3 is 15 amino acids.

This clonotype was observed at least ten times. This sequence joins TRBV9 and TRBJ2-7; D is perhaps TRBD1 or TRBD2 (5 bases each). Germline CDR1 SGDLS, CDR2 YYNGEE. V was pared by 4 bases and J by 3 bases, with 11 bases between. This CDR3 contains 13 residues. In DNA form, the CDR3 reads TGTGCCAGCAGCCAGGGACGGAACTACGAGCAGTACTTC. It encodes CASSQGRNYEQYF.

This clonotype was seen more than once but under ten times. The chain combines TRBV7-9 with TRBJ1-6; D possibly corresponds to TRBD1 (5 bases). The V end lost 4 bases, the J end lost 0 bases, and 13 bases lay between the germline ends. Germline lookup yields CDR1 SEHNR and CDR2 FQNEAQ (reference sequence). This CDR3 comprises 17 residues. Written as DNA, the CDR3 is TGTGCCAGCAGCTCCACGACAGTAAACTCCTATAATTCACCCCTCCACTTT. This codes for CASSSTTVNSYNSPLHF.

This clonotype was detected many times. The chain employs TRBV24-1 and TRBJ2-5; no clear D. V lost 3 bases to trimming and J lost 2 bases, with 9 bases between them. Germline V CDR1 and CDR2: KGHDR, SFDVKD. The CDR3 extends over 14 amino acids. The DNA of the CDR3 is TGTGCCACCAGTGATGCGGCTTATCAAGAGACCCAGTACTTC. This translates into CATSDAAYQETQYF.

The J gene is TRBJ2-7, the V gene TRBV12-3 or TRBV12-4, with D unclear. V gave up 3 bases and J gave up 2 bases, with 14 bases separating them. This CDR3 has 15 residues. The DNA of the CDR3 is TGTGCCAGCAGTTTCGGCGAATTCTCGACCTACGAGCAGTACTTC. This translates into CASSFGEFSTYEQYF.

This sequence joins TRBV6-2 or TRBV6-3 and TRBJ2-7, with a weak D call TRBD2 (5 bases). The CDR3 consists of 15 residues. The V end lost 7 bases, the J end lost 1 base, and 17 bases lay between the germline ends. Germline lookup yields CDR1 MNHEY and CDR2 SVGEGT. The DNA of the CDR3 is TGTGCCAGCACTAGGTTAAAGGGAGTTTCCTACGAGCAGTACTTC. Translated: CASTRLKGVSYEQYF.